One and the same sample provided the 19 T cell receptor beta chains below, sequenced in a study of blood T cell repertoires in COVID-19. Assay: immunoSEQ multiplex PCR; the TCRdb copy retains only in-frame clones and omits some. The repertoire holds about 50,000 clones, with roughly 83% as singletons. Sample: peripheral blood. The receptors derive from a human donor in a cohort sampled during active COVID-19.

The rearrangement joins TRBV5-1 to TRBJ1-4; tentative D call: TRBD1 (5 bases). This CDR3 spans 15 amino acids. V was clipped by 6 bases and J by 8 bases, with 20 bases between them. Looked up from germline, CDR1 is SGHRS and CDR2 is YFSETQ. CDR3 sequence: CASKPSEGSQEKLFF. The CDR3 bases are TGCGCCAGCAAGCCCTCGGAGGGGAGTCAAGAAAAACTGTTTTTT.

J is TRBJ2-2 and V is TRBV2; TRBD1 matches at 7 bases. The germline V gene has CDR1 SNHLY and CDR2 FYNNEI. The CDR3 is made up of 13 amino acids. Unmatched junction bases numbered 7, after V lost 8 bases and J lost 7 bases. This chain's CDR3 is CASGQAGYGELFF. CDR3 coding DNA: TGTGCCAGCGGACAGGCAGGATACGGGGAGCTGTTTTTT.

The genes are TRBV12-3 or TRBV12-4 and TRBJ2-7; TRBD1 is a possible D gene (6 bases). The V end lost 6 bases, the J end lost 6 bases, and 15 bases lay between the germline ends. CDR3 length equals 13 residues. CDR3: CASSKQSQGEQYF. The CDR3 region has the DNA TGTGCCAGCAGCAAACAGTCACAGGGCGAGCAGTACTTC.

This rearrangement joins TRBV2 to TRBJ2-3, with 9 positions matching TRBD1. This CDR3 region has 14 residues. With V trimmed by 6 bases and J by 4 bases, 5 bases remained unmatched. In germline, CDR1 is SNHLY, CDR2 FYNNEI. CDR3 nucleotide sequence: TGTGCCAGCAGATCGGACAGGGGTTCAGATACGCAGTATTTT. It codes for CASRSDRGSDTQYF.

V is TRBV5-1 and J is TRBJ2-3; 7 nucleotides match TRBD2. The CDR3 sequence is 15 residues long. Germline V gives CDR1 SGHRS, CDR2 YFSETQ. The V and J ends lost 2 bases and 5 bases, in that order; junction bases with no gene match: 8. CDR3 DNA sequence: TGCGCCAGCAGCTTACTAGCGAGAAGAGGAGATACGCAGTATTTT. Its protein product is CASSLLARRGDTQYF.

The rearrangement uses TRBV27 and TRBJ2-7; D call uncertain. The CDR3 length is 13 residues. The V end lost 8 bases, the J end lost 5 bases, and 16 bases lay between the germline ends. From germline, CDR1 is MNHEY and CDR2 SMNVEV (reference sequence). CDR3 sequence reads: CASGRLRHHEQYF. In DNA, the CDR3 is TGTGCCAGCGGAAGGCTAAGACACCACGAGCAGTACTTC.

CDR3 sequence: CASSLAWSPDIYF. The CDR3 DNA reads TGTGCCAGCAGCTTAGCCTGGAGCCCAGACATATATTTT. The chain uses TRBV7-2 and TRBJ1-3; unclear D gene. The CDR3 consists of 13 residues. The germline gives CDR1 SGHTA, CDR2 FQGNSA. Trimming shortened V by 0 bases and J by 12 bases, and 12 bases separated the two germline ends.

The chain recombines TRBV9 with TRBJ2-7; D uncertain. Germline V gene lookup returns CDR1 SGDLS and CDR2 YYNGEE. The CDR3 extends over 14 amino acids. The V end was cut by 1 base, the J end by 0 bases, with 8 bases between. DNA for the CDR3: TGTGCCAGCAGCGTATACGGAGACTCCTACGAGCAGTACTTC. This codes for CASSVYGDSYEQYF.

This clone appeared once. V gene TRBV9 combines with J gene TRBJ1-2; 9 positions agree with TRBD1. In germline, CDR1 is SGDLS, CDR2 YYNGEE. The CDR3 is 15 residues long. After removal of 1 base from V and 3 bases from J, the junction contained 4 bases not matched to a gene. CDR3 bases: TGTGCCAGCAGCGTATCGGACAGGGGAGACTATGGCTACACCTTC. Encoded protein: CASSVSDRGDYGYTF.

The rearrangement joins TRBV7-9 to TRBJ2-7, with D maybe TRBD2 (5 bases). V lost 3 bases and J lost 0, with 12 bases in between. Germline V gives CDR1 SEHNR, CDR2 FQNEAQ (reference sequence). The CDR3 consists of 15 residues. CDR3 DNA: TGTGCCAGCAGCTTCGGGCGGGCTACCTCCTACGAGCAGTACTTC. This gives the protein CASSFGRATSYEQYF.

This clone was seen just once. V is TRBV19 and J is TRBJ1-2; TRBD1 aligns across 7 bases. The CDR3 length is 16 residues. Trimming at V came to 3 bases and at J to 10 bases, leaving 17 bases not matched to a gene. Germline loops: CDR1 LNHDA, CDR2 SQIVND (reference sequence). The CDR3 DNA is TGTGCCAGTAGTATGCAGGGGGTAGTAAGCGGAAGTGCCTACACCTTC. Translating gives CASSMQGVVSGSAYTF.

This clone is medium-sized. V is TRBV5-6 and J is TRBJ1-1, with no clear D. The length of the CDR3 is 11 residues. Germline V gene lookup returns CDR1 SGHDT and CDR2 YYEEEE. Trimming stripped 3 bases from V and 5 bases from J, with 5 bases between. Here the CDR3 DNA reads TGTGCCAGCAGCTATACTACTGAAGCTTTCTTT. Translating it yields CASSYTTEAFF.

This clone appeared a few times. The rearrangement uses TRBV29-1 and TRBJ1-2; possibly TRBD1 for D (5 bases). Trimming took 2 bases from V and 1 from J, leaving 17 bases between them. The CDR3 runs to 16 residues. Germline CDR1 and CDR2: SQVTM and ANQGSEA. CDR3 DNA: TGCAGCGTTGAACCCGGCCGCAGGGATGATAACTATGGCTACACCTTC. Protein product: CSVEPGRRDDNYGYTF.

The V and J genes are TRBV30 and TRBJ1-2, with 8 bases fitting TRBD1. Germline V gives CDR1 GTSNPN, CDR2 SVGIG (reference sequence). This CDR3 has 12 amino acids. The junction had 8 bases not matched to a gene; V was cut back by 4 bases and J by 10 bases. CDR3 protein: CAWMPGGRSYTF. For the CDR3, the DNA is TGTGCCTGGATGCCAGGGGGCCGTTCCTACACCTTC.

This clone was seen more than once but under ten times. V is TRBV15 and J is TRBJ1-6; 8 nucleotides match TRBD1. The CDR3 has 17 amino acids. Germline CDR1 LNHNV, CDR2 YYDKDF (reference sequence). J lost 10 bases, V lost 6 bases, and 17 bases had no gene match. The chain's CDR3 is CATSPSVGQGLYSPLHF. CDR3 nucleotides: TGTGCCACCAGTCCAAGTGTCGGACAGGGACTTTACTCACCCCTCCACTTT.

The CDR3 spells CASSLAEGRAQYF. DNA for the CDR3: TGTGCCAGCAGCTTGGCCGAGGGTCGGGCGCAGTACTTC. This rearrangement joins TRBV5-4 to TRBJ2-7; a possible D gene is TRBD2 (5 bases). Germline assignment: CDR1 SGHNT and CDR2 YYREEE (reference sequence). This CDR3 comprises 13 residues. Between the trimmed V and J ends, which lost 0 bases and 9 bases, there was a span of 13 bases.

The V gene is TRBV11-2, the J gene TRBJ2-7, with 7 positions matching TRBD2. CDR1 is SGHAT, CDR2 FQNNGV, per germline. Unmatched junction bases numbered 5, after V lost 0 bases and J lost 9 bases. The CDR3 totals 13 residues. CDR3 amino acids: CASSLDGGGAQYF. In nucleotides, the CDR3 is TGTGCCAGCAGCTTAGATGGGGGGGGAGCGCAGTACTTC.

V and J are TRBV5-5 and TRBJ1-4; 7 bases are a match to TRBD1. The CDR3 contains 12 residues. The V gene end was trimmed by 3 bases and the J gene end by 14 bases; junction bases not matched to a gene: 7. Germline CDR1 reads SGHKS; CDR2 reads YYEKEE (reference sequence). In nucleotides, the CDR3 is TGTGCCAGCAGCTCCCGACAGGGATGGCTGTTTTTT. Amino acids: CASSSRQGWLFF.

This clone was counted a single time. The chain uses TRBV7-6 and TRBJ2-7, with 11 bases fitting TRBD1. The CDR3 sequence is 16 residues long. The germline V gene encodes CDR1 SGHVS and CDR2 FNYEAQ. The V segment lost 5 bases and the J segment 2 bases; nucleotides outside the gene matches: 8. CDR3 DNA: TGTGCCAGCAGCATCCCCGGGACAGGGGGAACCTACGAGCAGTACTTC. As protein: CASSIPGTGGTYEQYF.